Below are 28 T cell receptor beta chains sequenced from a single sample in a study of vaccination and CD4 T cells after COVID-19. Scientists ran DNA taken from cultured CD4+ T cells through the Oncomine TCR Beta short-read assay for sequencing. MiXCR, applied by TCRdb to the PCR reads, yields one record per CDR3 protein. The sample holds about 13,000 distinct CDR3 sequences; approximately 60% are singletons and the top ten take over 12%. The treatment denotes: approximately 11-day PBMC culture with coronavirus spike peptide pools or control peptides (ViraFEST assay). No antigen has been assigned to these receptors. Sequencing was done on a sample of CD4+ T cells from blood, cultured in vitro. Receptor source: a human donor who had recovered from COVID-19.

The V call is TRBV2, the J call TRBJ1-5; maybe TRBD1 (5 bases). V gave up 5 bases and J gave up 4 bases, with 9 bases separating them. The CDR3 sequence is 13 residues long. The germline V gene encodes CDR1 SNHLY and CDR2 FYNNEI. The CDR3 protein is CASSRQQNQPQHF. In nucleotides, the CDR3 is TGTGCCAGCAGTCGACAGCAGAATCAGCCCCAGCATTTT.

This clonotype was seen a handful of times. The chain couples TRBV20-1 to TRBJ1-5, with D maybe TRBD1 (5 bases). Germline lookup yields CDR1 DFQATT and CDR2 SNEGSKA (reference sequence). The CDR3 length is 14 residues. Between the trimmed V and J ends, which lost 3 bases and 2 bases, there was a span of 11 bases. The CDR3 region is CSARPGAGNQPQHF. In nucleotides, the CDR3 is TGCAGTGCTAGGCCCGGGGCGGGCAATCAGCCCCAGCATTTT.

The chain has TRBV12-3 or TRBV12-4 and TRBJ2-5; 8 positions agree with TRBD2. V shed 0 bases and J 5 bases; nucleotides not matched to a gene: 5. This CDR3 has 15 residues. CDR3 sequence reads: CASSLAVAGRETQYF. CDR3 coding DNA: TGTGCCAGCAGTTTAGCGGTAGCGGGAAGGGAGACCCAGTACTTC.

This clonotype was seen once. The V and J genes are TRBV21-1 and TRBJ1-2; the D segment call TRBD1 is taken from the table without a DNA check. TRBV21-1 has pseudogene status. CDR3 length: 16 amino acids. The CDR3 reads CASSDGVRTGSYGYTF. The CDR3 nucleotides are TGTGCCAGCAGCGATGGGGTCAGGACAGGAAGCTATGGCTACACCTTC.

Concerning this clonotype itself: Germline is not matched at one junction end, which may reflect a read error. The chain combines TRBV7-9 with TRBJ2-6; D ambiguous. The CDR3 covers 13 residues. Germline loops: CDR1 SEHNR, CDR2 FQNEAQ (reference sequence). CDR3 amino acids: CVSSPSGANVLTF. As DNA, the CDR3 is TGTGTCAGCAGTCCATCTGGGGCCAACGTCCTGACTTTC.

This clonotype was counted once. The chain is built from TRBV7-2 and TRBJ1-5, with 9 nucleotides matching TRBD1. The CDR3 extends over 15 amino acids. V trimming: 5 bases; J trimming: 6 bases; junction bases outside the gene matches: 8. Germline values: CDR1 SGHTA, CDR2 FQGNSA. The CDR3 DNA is TGTGCCAGCAGCCCCGGGACAGGGAGGAGTCAGCCCCAGCATTTT. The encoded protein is CASSPGTGRSQPQHF.

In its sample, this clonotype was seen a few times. CDR3 protein: CASSRSGSTDTQYF. As DNA, the CDR3 is TGTGCCAGCTCACGTTCCGGGAGCACAGATACGCAGTATTTT. The chain employs TRBV18 and TRBJ2-3; D ambiguous. The germline V and J ends were trimmed by 4 bases and 0 bases, with 8 bases remaining between them. CDR1 and CDR2 from the germline V gene are KGHSH and LQKENI. This CDR3 is built from 14 residues.

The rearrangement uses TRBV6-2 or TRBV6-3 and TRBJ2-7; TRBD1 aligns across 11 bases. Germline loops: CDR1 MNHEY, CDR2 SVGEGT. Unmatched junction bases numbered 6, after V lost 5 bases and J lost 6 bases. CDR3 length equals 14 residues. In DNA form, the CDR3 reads TGTGCCAGCAGTACAGGACAGGGGGCTAGCGAGCAGTACTTC. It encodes CASSTGQGASEQYF.

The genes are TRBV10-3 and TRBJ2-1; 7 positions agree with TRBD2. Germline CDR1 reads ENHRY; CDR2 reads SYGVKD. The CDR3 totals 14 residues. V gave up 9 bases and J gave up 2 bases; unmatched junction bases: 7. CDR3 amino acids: CAIHPSGTYNEQFF. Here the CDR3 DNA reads TGTGCCATACACCCTAGCGGTACCTACAATGAGCAGTTCTTC.

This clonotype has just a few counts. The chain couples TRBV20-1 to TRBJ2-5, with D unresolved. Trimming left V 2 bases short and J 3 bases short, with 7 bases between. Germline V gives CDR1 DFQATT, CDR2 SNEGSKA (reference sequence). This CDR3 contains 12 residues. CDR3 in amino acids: CSARRPKETQYF. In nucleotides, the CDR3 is TGCAGTGCTAGAAGACCGAAAGAGACCCAGTACTTC.

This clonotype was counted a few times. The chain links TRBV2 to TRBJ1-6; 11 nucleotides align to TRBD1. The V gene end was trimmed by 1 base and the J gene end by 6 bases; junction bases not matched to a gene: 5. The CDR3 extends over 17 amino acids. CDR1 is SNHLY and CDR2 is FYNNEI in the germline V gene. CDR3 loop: CASSEGTGGAGNSPLHF. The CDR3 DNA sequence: TGTGCCAGCAGTGAAGGGACAGGGGGCGCCGGTAATTCACCCCTCCACTTT. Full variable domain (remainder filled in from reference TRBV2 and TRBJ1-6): EPEVTQTPSHQVTQMGQEVILRCVPISNHLYFYWYRQILGQKVEFLVSFYNNEISEKSEIFDDQFSVERPDGSNFTLKIRSTKLEDSAMYFCASSEGTGGAGNSPLHFGNGTRLTVT.

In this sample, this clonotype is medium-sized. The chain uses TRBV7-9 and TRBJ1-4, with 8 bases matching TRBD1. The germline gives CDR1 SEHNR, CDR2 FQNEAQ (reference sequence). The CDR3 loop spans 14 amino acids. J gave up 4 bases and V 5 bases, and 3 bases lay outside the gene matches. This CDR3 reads CASSLGQDNEKLFF. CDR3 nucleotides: TGTGCCAGCAGCCTGGGACAGGATAATGAAAAACTGTTTTTT.

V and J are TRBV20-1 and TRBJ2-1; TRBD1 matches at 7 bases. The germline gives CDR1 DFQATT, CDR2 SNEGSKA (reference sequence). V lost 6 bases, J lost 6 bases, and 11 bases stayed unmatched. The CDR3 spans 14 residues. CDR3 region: CSAHPGQRINEQFF. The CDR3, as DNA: TGCAGTGCCCATCCGGGACAGCGGATCAATGAGCAGTTCTTC.

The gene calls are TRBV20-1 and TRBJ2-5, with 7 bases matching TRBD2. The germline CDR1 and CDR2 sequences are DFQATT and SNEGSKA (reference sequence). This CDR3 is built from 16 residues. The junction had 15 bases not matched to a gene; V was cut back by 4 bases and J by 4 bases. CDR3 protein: CSATPWREGRGETQYF. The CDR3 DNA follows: TGCAGTGCTACCCCTTGGAGGGAGGGCCGTGGAGAGACCCAGTACTTC.

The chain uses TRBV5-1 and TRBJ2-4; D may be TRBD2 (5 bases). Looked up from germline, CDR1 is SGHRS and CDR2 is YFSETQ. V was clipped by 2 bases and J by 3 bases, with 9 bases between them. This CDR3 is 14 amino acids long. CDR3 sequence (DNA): TGCGCCAGCAGCTTTGGAGGAATCAAAAACATTCAGTACTTC. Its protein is CASSFGGIKNIQYF.

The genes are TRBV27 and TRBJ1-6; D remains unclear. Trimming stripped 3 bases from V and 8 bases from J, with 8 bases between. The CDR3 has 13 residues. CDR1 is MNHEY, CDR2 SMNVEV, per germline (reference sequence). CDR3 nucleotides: TGTGCCAGCAGTTTTAACAGTCATTCACCCCTCCACTTT. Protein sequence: CASSFNSHSPLHF.

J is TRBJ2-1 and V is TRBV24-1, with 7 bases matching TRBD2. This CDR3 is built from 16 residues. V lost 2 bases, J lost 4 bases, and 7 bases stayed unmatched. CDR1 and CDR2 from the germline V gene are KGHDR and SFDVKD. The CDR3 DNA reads TGTGCCACCAGTGATTCTCCCGCTAGCGGTTACAATGAGCAGTTCTTC. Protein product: CATSDSPASGYNEQFF.

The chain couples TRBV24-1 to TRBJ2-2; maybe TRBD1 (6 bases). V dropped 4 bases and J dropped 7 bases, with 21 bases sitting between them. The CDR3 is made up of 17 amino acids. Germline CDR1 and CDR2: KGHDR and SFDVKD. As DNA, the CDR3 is TGTGCCACCAGTGACGGAATGAGCGCCGGGACAATCGGGGAGCTGTTTTTT. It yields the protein CATSDGMSAGTIGELFF.

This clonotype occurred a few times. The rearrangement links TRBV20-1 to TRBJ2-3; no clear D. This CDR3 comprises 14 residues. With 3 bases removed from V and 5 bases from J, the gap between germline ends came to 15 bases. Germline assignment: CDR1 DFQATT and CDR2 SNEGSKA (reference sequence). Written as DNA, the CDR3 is TGCAGTGCTAGCGGCGGAAAAATCAGAGATACGCAGTATTTT. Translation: CSASGGKIRDTQYF.

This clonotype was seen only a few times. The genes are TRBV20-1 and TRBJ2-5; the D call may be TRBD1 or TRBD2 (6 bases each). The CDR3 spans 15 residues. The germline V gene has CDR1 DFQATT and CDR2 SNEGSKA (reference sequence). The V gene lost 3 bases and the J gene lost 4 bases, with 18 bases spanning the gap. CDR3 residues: CSASYQLGGLETQYF. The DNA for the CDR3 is TGCAGTGCTAGCTATCAGTTGGGGGGCCTAGAGACCCAGTACTTC.

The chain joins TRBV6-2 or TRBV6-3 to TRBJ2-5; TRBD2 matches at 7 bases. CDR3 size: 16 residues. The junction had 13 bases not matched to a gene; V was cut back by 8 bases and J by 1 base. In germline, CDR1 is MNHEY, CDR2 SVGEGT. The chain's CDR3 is CASQKRLADFQETQYF. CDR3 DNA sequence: TGTGCCAGCCAGAAGAGACTAGCCGACTTCCAAGAGACCCAGTACTTC.

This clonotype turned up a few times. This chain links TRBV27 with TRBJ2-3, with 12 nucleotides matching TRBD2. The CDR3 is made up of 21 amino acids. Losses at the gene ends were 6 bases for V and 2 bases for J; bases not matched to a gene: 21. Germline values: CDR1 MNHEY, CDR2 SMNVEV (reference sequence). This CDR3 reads CASSFLTSGRNGYRLTDTQYF. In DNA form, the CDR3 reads TGTGCCAGCAGCTTCCTGACTAGCGGGAGAAATGGATATAGGCTCACAGATACGCAGTATTTT.

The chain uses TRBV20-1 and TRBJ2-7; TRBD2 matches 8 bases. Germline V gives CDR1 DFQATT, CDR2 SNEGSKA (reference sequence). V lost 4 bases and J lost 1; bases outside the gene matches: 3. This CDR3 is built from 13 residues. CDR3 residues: CSATGGRSYEQYF. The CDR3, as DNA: TGCAGTGCTACAGGCGGGAGGTCCTACGAGCAGTACTTC.

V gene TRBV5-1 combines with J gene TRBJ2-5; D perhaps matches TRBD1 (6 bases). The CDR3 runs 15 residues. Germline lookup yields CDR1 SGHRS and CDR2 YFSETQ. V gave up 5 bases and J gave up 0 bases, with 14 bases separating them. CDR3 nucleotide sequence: TGCGCCAGCAGTTCGCAGGGACATAACCAAGAGACCCAGTACTTC. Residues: CASSSQGHNQETQYF.

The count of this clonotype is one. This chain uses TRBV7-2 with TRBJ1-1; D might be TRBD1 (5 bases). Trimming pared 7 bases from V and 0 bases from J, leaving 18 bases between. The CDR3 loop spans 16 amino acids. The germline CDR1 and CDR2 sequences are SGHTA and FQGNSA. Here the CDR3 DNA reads TGTGCCAGCAACCTGTACAGGCGGGGAATGAACACTGAAGCTTTCTTT. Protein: CASNLYRRGMNTEAFF.

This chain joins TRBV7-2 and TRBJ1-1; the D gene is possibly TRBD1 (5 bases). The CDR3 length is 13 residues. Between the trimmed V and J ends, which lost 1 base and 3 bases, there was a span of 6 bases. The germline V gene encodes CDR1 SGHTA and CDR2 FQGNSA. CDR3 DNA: TGTGCCAGCAGCTTAGGGGACTACACTGAAGCTTTCTTT. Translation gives CASSLGDYTEAFF.

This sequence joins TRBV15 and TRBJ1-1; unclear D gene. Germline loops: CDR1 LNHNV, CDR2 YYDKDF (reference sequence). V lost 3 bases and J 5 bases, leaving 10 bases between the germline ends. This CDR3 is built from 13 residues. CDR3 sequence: CATSRYPRTEAFF. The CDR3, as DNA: TGTGCCACCAGCAGGTACCCTCGGACTGAAGCTTTCTTT.

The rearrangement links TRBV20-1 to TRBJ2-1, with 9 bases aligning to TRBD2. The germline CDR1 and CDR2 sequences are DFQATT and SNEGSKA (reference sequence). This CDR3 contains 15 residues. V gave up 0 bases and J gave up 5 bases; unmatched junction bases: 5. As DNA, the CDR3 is TGCAGTGCTAGAGATTCTAGCGGGATTAACAATGAGCAGTTCTTC. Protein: CSARDSSGINNEQFF.